This TCR beta chain was sequenced during a study of T cell clonotyping in hematopoietic cell transplantation. Study-wide background: Pretransplant recipient samples were taken after cytoreduction. General observations from the study: After transplant, recipient diversity fell while pathologically expanded clonotypes grew through day 180.

Sequenced by immunoSEQ multiplex PCR; TCRdb stores in-frame clones only, minus some. The table has about 29,000 clones, roughly 80% seen once. The time point here: recipient sample about 28 days before transplant, after cytoreduction. Germline V lookup: CDR1 KGHSH, CDR2 LQKENI. Trimming removed 4 bases from V and 6 bases from J, with 10 bases in between. This CDR3 spans 14 amino acids. Concerning this clone: The antigen is unknown.

Sequencing used peripheral blood mononuclear cells, obtained before stem cell transplant. The chain couples TRBV18 to TRBJ1-6; perhaps TRBD1 as D (5 bases). This clonotype was obtained from a young woman with chronic myeloid leukemia. Some clones in this sample may be carry-over from other donors' samples. The CDR3: CASSLSGLNSPLHF. CDR3 in DNA: TGTGCCAGCTCACTCTCGGGGCTTAATTCACCCCTCCACTTT.